This T cell receptor beta chain was sequenced during a study of control samples from healthy donors and cancer patients. Clones were read by immunoSEQ multiplex PCR, and TCRdb kept only the in-frame ones, dropping some. The sample lists about 120,000 clones, about 95% occurring once. CDR3 length: 16 residues. The V end was cut by 0 bases, the J end by 1 base, with 13 bases between. Germline loops: CDR1 SGHDT, CDR2 YYEEEE. J is TRBJ1-1 and V is TRBV5-6; D is possibly TRBD1 (6 bases). The sequenced sample was blood. This sequence originates from a young man in good health. In nucleotides, the CDR3 is TGTGCCAGCAGCTTGGACCAGGGGAGCGGGAACACTGAAGCTTTCTTT. Amino acid sequence: CASSLDQGSGNTEAFF.